This record looks at one TCR beta chain sequence and its context. This clonotype was observed once. The target of this receptor is not known. Base qualities are not recorded, but no much larger clone differs from it by a single base. Single-read evidence is weak. The CDR3, from cysteine to phenylalanine, totals 17 residues. The kept DNA is CDR3 alone, 51 bases in frame from the first base. V and J are truncated by 3 bases and 4 bases respectively, leaving an intervening sequence of 19 bases. The record originates from a study of T cells after yellow fever vaccination (dated by TCRdb to between 2018 and 2021). About the investigation overall: The SMART-Seq v4 Ultra Low Input RNA kit was used to prepare libraries from fractions with low cell numbers. Blood samples were taken at several timepoints before and after primary and secondary immunization, and bulk PBMC replicates and cell subsets were isolated. Bulk TCR alpha and beta repertoires were sequenced longitudinally to track T-cell clones before and after primary and booster YFV17D yellow fever vaccination. The cohort comprised two healthy male donors, one aged 18 to 30 and one aged 30 to 40 years.

Overall study outcomes, separate from this receptor: Most clones expanded after primary vaccination (almost 98% of CD4 and roughly 90% of CD8) were re-detected after the booster, suggesting that broad memory maintenance occurred. The secondary T-cell response was weaker than the primary response but faster, peaking on day 5 instead of day 15. Because the study included only a couple of donors, the extent to which the findings can be generalized is limited. Computational filtering was needed because FACS-sorted repertoires could contain abundant contaminating clonotypes from the bulk population. A small fraction of clonotypes appeared in both the CD4 and CD8 compartments, likely as a result of convergent recombination.

TCR cDNA was synthesized by 5'RACE template switching, which introduced a universal primer site and unique molecular identifiers. Priming of cDNA synthesis was performed from both the TCR alpha and TCR beta constant segments. Libraries were amplified in two PCR steps, with sample barcodes and sequencing adapters added in the second step. Sequencing of libraries was performed on Illumina HiSeq 2500 (2x100 bp) or NovaSeq (2x150 bp). The study's own analysis went as follows. MIGEC was used to demultiplex reads and collapse the reads into UMI consensus sequences, and MiXCR was used for V(D)J alignment. Clonotypes responding to the vaccine were identified with edgeR on replicate PBMC samples, with the criteria of FDR below 0.01 and a log2 fold change above 5 up to day 15. CD4 or CD8 identity was assigned to each bulk clonotype according to whether the clonotype was present at higher abundance in the sequenced CD4 repertoire or the sequenced CD8 repertoire. TCRdb's own reprocessing of the public reads used fastp at Q25 and MiXCR and kept productive beta chains. Records with the same CDR3 protein are collapsed into one entry carrying the most frequent genes and DNA. In this record, the V and J calls reflect TCRdb's handling and not the investigators' own analysis. The sample data list 600,000 to 750,000 distinct CDR3 sequences, and 9% to 15% of these were observed just once. Of the sample, about 15% falls within the top ten clones.

The intended sense of this specimen's treatment or condition label: live attenuated yellow fever vaccine strain. At every blood-draw timepoint, two biological replicates of bulk PBMCs were collected. A standard Ficoll-Paque protocol was used to isolate PBMCs from peripheral blood. TriZol was used to extract RNA from bulk PBMCs, from CD4 and CD8 fractions, and from dextramer-positive and dextramer-negative fractions. Specimen: PBMCs, collected on the day of the yellow fever booster vaccination. The chain uses TRBV12-3 or TRBV12-4 and TRBJ2-1; the D gene could be TRBD1 or TRBD2, each one agreeing over 5 bases. The source is a man between 25 and 39 years old who received the YFV17D yellow fever vaccine. Read as DNA, the sequence is TGTGCCAGCAGTTTTGGCTCCTACTTGGGGGTATACAATGAGCAGTTCTTC. Its protein reads: CASSFGSYLGVYNEQFF.